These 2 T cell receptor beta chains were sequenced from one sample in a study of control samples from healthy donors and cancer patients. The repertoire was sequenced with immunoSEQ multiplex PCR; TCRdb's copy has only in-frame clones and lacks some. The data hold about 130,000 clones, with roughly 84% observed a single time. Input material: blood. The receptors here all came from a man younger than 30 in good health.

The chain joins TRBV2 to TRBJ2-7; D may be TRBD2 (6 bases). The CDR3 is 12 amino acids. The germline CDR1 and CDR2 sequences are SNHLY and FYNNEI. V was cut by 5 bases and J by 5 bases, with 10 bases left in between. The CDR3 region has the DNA TGTGCCAGCAGTACCCGGGGGAACGAGCAGTACTTC. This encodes CASSTRGNEQYF.

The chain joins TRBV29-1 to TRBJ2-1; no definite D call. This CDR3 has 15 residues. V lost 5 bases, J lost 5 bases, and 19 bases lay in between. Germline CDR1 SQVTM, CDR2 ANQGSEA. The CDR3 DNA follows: TGCAGCGTTTTCCCCAAACCCAGTGGGGACAATGAGCAGTTCTTC. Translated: CSVFPKPSGDNEQFF.